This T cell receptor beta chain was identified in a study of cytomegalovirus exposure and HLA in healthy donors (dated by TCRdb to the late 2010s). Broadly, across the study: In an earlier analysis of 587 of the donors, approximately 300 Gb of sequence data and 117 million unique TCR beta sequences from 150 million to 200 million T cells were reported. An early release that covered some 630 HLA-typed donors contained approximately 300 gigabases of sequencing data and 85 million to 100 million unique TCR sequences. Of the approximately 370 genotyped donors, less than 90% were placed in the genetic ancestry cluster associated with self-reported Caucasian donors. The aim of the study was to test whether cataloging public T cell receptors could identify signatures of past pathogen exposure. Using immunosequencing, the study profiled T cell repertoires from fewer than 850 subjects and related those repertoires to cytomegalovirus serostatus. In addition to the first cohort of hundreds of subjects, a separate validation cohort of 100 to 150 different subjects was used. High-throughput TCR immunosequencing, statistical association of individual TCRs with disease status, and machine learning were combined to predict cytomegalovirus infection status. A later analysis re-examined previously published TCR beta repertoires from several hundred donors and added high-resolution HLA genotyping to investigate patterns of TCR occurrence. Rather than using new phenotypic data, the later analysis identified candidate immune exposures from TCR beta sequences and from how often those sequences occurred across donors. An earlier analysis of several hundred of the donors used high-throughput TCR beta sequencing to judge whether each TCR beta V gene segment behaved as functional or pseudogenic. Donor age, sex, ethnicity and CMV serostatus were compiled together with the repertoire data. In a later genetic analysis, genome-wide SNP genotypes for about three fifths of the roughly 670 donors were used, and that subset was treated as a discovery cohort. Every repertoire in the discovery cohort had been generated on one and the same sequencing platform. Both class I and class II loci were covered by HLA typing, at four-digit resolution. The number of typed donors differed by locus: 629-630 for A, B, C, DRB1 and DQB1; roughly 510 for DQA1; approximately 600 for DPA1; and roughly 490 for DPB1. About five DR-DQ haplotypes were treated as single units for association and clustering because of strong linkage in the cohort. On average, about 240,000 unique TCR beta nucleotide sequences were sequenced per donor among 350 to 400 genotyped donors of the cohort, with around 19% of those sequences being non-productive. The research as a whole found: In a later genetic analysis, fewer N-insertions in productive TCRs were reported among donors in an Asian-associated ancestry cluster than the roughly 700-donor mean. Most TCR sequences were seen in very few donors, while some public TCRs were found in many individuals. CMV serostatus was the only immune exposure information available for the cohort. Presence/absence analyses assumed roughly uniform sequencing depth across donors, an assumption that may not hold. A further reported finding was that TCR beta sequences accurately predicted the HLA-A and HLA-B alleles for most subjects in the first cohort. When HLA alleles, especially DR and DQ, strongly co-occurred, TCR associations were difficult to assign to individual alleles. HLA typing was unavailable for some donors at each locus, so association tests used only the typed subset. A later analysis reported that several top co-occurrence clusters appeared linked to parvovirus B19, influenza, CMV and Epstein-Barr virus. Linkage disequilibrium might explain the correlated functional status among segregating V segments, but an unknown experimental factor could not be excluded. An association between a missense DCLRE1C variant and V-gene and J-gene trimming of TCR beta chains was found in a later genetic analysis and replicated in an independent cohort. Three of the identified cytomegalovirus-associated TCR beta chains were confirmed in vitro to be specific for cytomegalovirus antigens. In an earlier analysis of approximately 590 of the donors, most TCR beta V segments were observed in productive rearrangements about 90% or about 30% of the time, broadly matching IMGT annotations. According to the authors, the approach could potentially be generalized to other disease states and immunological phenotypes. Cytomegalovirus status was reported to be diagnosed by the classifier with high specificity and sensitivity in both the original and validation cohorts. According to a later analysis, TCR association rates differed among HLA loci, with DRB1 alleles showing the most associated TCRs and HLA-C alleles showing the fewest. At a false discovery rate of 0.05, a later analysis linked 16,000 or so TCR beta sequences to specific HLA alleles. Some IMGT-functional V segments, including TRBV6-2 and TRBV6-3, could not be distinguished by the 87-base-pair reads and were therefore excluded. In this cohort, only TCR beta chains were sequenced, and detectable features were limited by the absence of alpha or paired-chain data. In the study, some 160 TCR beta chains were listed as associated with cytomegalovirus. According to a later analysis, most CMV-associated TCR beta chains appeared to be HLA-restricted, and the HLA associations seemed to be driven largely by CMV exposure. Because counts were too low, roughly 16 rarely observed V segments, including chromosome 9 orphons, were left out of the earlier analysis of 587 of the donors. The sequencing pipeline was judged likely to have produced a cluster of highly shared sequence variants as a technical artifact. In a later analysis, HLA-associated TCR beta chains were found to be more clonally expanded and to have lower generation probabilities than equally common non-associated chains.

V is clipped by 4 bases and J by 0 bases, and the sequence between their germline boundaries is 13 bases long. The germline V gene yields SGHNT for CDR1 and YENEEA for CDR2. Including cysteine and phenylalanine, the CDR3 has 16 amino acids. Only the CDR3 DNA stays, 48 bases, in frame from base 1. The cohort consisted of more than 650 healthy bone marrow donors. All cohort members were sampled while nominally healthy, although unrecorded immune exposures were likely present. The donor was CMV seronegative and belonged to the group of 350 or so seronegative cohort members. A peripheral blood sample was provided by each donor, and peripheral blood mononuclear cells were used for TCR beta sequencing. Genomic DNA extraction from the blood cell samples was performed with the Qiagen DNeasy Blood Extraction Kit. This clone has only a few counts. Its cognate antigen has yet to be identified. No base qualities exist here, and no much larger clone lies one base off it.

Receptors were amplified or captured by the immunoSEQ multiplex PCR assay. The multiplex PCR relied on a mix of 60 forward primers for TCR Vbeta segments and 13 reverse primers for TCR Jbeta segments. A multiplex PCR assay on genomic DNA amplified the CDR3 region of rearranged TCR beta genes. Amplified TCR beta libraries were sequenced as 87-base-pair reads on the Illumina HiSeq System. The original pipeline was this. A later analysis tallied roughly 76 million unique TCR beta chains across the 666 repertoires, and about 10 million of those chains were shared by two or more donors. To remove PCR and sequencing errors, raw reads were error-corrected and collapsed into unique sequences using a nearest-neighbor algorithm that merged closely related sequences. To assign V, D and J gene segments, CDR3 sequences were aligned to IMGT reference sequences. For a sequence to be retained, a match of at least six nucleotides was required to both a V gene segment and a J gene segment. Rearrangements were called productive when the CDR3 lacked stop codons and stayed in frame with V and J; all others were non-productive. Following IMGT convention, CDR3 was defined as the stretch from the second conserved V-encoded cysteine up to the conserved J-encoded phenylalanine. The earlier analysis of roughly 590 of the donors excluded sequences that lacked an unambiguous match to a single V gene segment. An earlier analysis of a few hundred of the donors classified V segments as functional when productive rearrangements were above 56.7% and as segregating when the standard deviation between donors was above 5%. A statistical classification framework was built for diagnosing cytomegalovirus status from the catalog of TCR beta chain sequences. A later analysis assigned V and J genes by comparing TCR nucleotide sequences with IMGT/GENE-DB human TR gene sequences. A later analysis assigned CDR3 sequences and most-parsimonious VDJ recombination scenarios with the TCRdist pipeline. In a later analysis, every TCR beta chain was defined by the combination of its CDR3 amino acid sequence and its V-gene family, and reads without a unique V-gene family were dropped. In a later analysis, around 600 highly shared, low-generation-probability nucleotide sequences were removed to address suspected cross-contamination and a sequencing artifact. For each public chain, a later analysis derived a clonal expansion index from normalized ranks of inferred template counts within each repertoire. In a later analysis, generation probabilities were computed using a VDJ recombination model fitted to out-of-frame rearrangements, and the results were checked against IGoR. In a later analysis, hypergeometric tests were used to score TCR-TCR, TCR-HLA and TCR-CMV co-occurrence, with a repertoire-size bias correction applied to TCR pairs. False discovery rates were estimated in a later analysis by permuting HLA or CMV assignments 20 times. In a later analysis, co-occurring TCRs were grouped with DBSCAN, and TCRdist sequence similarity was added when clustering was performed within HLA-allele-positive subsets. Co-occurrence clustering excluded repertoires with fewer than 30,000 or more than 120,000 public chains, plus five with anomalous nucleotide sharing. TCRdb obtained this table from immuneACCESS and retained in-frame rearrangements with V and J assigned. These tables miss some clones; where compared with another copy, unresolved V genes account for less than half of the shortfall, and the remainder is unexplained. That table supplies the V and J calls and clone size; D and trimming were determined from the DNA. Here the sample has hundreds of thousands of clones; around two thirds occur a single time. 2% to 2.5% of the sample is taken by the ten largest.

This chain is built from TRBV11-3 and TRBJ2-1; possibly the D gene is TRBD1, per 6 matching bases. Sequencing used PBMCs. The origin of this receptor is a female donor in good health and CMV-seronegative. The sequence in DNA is TGTGCCAGCAGCTCACGGGACACCGGCTCCTACAATGAGCAGTTCTTC. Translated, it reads CASSSRDTGSYNEQFF.